There are many counts of the clone carrying this T cell receptor (beta chain). Unmatched junction bases numbered 6, after V lost 4 bases and J lost 5 bases. Germline V lookup: CDR1 ENHRY, CDR2 SYGVKD. The CDR3 loop spans 14 amino acids. TCR beta CDR3 regions were amplified from RNA transcripts. RT-PCR in the first round (using the HTBI primer set) targeted the TCR CDR3. TCRdb passed the multiplex PCR reads through MiXCR, listing each CDR3 protein once. This table has some 600,000 distinct CDR3 sequences, approximately 14% appearing once. This sample is drawn from a study of T cells in Graves' hyperthyroidism and ophthalmopathy.

The clonotype comes from a woman between 25 and 40 years old with Graves' hyperthyroidism that later progressed to Graves' ophthalmopathy. The gene calls are TRBV10-3 and TRBJ2-5, with 8 bases matching TRBD1. Sequenced material: blood. The CDR3 DNA is TGTGCCATCAGTGCCTCCGGGACAGGCGAGACCCAGTACTTC. The encoded protein is CAISASGTGETQYF.